This T cell receptor (beta chain) was recovered during a study of blood T cell repertoires in COVID-19. Study overall: In each case, the material was cDNA or gDNA derived from T cells, B-cell-depleted T cells, or PBMCs.

The CDR3 is 14 residues long. CDR1 and CDR2 from the germline V gene are MDHEN and SYDVKM. The J segment lost 3 bases and the V segment lost 2 bases, leaving 3 bases of the junction unmatched. Original processing methods: Amplification of reference gene primers provided the estimated nucleated cell counts. Clones were sequenced by immunoSEQ multiplex PCR, and TCRdb holds only the in-frame ones, with some missing. V and J calls and clone size are copied from that table; D and trimming were computed from the DNA. The sample carries just over 300,000 clones, 85% to 90% recorded once. In this sample, this clone turned up once.

This clonotype was sampled from a woman between 18 and 29 years old with acute COVID-19. The chain is built from TRBV28 and TRBJ2-7; 8 nucleotides agree with TRBD2. Sequenced input: PBMCs or T cells enriched from blood (not recorded which). This CDR3 reads CASSLPGGRYEQYF. The DNA of the CDR3 is TGTGCCAGCAGTTTACCGGGGGGGCGCTACGAGCAGTACTTC.